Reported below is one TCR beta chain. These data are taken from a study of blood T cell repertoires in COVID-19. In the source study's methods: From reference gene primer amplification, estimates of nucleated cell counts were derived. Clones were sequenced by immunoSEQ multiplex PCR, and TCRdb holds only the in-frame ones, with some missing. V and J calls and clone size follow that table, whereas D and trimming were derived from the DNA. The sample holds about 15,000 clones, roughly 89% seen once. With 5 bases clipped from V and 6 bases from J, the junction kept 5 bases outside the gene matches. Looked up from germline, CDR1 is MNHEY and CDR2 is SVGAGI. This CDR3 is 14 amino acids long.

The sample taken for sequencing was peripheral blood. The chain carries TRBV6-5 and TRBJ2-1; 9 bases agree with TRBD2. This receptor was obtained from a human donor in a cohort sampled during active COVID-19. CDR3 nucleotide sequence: TGTGCCAGCAGTAGAGCGGGGGGCCTCAATGAGCAGTTCTTC. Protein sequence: CASSRAGGLNEQFF.